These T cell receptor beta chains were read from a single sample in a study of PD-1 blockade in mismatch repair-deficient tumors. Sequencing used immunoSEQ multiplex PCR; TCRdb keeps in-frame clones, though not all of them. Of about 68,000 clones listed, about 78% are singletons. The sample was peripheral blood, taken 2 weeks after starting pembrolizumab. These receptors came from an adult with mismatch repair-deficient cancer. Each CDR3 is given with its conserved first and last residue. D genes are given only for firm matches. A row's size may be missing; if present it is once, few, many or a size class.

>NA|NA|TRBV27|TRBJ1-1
TGTGCCAGCAGTTTATCGTCACAGCGAGGGACTGAAGCTTTCTTT
CASSLSSQRGTEAFF
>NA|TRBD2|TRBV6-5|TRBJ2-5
TGTGCCAGTCGGGAGGGAAGATCGGAGACCCAGTACTTC
CASREGRSETQYF
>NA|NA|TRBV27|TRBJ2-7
TGTGCCAGCAGTTTATCGGTCCTCCATAGTCGGTACTTC
CASSLSVLHSRYF
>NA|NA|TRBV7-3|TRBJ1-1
TGTGCCAGCAGCTCGGGAGGAAACACTGAAGCTTTCTTT
CASSSGGNTEAFF
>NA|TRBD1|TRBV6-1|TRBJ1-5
TGTGCCAGCAGTGAATGGGGACAGGGGGCGCCGCCCCAGCATTTT
CASSEWGQGAPPQHF
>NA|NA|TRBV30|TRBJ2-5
TGTGCCTGGAGTATTTGGGGGCGAGAGACCCAGTACTTC
CAWSIWGRETQYF
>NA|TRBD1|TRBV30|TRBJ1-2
TGTGCCTGGAGTAGGGGGGGGACAGGGGTCGGCTACACCTTC
CAWSRGGTGVGYTF
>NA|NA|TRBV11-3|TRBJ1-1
TGTGCCAGCAGCCCCCGGGGCAGGCAAACTGAAGCTTTCTTT
CASSPRGRQTEAFF
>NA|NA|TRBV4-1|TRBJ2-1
TGCGCCAGCAGCCAAGGACCTGGACGGGCCAATGAGCAGTTCTTC
CASSQGPGRANEQFF
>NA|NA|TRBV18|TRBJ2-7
TGTGCCAGCTCACCCGTGGCCGGGGGTGGGTACGAGCAGTACTTC
CASSPVAGGGYEQYF
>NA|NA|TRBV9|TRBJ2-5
TGTGCCAGCAGCGTAGCTGGCGTAGGAACAGAGACCCAGTACTTC
CASSVAGVGTETQYF
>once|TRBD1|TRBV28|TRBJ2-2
TGTGCCAGCAGTTTTACGAGGGGGCGAACCGGGGAGCTGTTTTTT
CASSFTRGRTGELFF
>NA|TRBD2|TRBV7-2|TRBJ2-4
TGTGCCAGCAGCCGGGGACTAGCGGGAGCCAGGAACATTCAGTACTTC
CASSRGLAGARNIQYF
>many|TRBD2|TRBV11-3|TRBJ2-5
TGTGCCAGCAGCTTCTCCCGGGAGGACTTCGAGACCCAGTACTTC
CASSFSREDFETQYF
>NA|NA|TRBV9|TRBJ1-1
TGTGCCAGCAGCGTAGGGGATGACACTGAAGCTTTCTTT
CASSVGDDTEAFF
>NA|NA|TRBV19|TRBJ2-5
TGTGCCAGTAGTATAAAAGGATGGGAGACCCAGTACTTC
CASSIKGWETQYF
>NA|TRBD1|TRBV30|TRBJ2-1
TGTGCCTGGAGTGTATACACCGGACAGGGGTTTCCCCGACGCCAGTTCTTC
CAWSVYTGQGFPRRQFF
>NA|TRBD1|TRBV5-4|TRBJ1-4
TGTGCCAGCAGTTTAGGGGGCGATGTAGAAAAACTGTTTTTT
CASSLGGDVEKLFF
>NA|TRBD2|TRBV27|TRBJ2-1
TGTGCCAGCAGTTTAACGCGGGAGGCCCGCAATGAGCAGTTCTTC
CASSLTREARNEQFF
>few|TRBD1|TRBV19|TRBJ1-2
TGTGCCAGTAGTATACAGGCACGGGACAGAATTGGCTACACCTTC
CASSIQARDRIGYTF
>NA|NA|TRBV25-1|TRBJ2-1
TGTGCCAGCAGTGAATTGGGGGGCAGCTACAATGAGCAGTTCTTC
CASSELGGSYNEQFF
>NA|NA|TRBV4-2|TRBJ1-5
TGTGCCAGCAGCCAAGTTTCAGGTTATAGCAATCAGCCCCAGCATTTT
CASSQVSGYSNQPQHF
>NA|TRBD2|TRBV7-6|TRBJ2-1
TGTGCCAGCAGCCCGACTCTAGCGGCAGGCTACAATGAGCAGTTCTTC
CASSPTLAAGYNEQFF
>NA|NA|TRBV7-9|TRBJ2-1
TGTGCCAGCAGCTTCACCGGGAATGAGCAGTTCTTC
CASSFTGNEQFF
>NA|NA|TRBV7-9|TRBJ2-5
TGTGCCAGCAGCCCGATGGAGCAGCACCAAGAGACCCAGTACTTC
CASSPMEQHQETQYF
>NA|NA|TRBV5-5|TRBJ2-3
TGTGCCAGCAGCTTGAGGGGGTGGGCAGATACGCAGTATTTT
CASSLRGWADTQYF
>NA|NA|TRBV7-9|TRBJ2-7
TGTGCCGGGGGCCGGACAGGGACTAACAACGAGCAGTACTTC
CAGGRTGTNNEQYF
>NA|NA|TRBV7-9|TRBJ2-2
TGTGCCAGCAGCTTATACACCGGGGAGCTGTTTTTT
CASSLYTGELFF
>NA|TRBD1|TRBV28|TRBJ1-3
TGTGCCAGCAGTTTAGGACAGGGGACCGGAAACACCATATATTTT
CASSLGQGTGNTIYF
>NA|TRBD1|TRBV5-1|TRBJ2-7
TGCGCCAGCAGCTCCTCGACAGGGAGCTCCTACGAGCAGTACTTC
CASSSSTGSSYEQYF
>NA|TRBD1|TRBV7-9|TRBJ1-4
TGTGCCAGCAGCTCGGGACAGGGCGAACTGTTTTTT
CASSSGQGELFF
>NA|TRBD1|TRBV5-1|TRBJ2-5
TGCGCCAGCAGCTTGTTCGGTCAGGGGGCTGGAGAGACCCAGTACTTC
CASSLFGQGAGETQYF
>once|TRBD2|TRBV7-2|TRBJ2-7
TGTGCCAGCAGCTTGACTAGCGGGGCCTCCTACGAGCAGTACTTC
CASSLTSGASYEQYF
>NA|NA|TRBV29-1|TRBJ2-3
TGCAGCGTTGACGAGGCCTCCACAGATACGCAGTATTTT
CSVDEASTDTQYF
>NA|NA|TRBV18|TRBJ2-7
TGTGCCAGCTCATACCCCAGGGACGAGCAGTACTTC
CASSYPRDEQYF
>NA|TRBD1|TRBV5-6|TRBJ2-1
TGTGCCAGCAGCTTAGCGGGGACAGGGGTGTTCGATGAGCAGTTCTTC
CASSLAGTGVFDEQFF
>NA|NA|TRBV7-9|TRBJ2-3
TGTGCCAGCAGCTTATTGGGTCCTGGGGCGGATACGCAGTATTTT
CASSLLGPGADTQYF
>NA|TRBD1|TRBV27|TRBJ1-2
TGTGCCAGCAGCCAGGGGGCGATTTATGGCTACACCTTC
CASSQGAIYGYTF
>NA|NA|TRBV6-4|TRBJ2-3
TGTGCCAGCAGTCCATCTCCCGGGGCAGATACGCAGTATTTT
CASSPSPGADTQYF
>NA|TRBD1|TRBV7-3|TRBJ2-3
TGTGCCAGCAGCTTGGACAGGGCAGATACGCAGTATTTT
CASSLDRADTQYF
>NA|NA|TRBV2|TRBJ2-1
TGTGCCAGCAGTGTTATGGATATGGGTGTGGGTGAGCAGTTCTTC
CASSVMDMGVGEQFF
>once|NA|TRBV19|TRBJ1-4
TGTGCCAGTAGTATAGACATACAGGGATTTCGGGAAAAACTGTTTTTT
CASSIDIQGFREKLFF
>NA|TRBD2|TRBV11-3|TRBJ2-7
TGTGCCAGCAGCCGGGAGGCAGTTCGGGGCTACGAGCAGTACTTC
CASSREAVRGYEQYF
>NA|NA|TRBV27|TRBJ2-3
TGTGCCAGCAGTTCGTGGGGAACTAGCACAGATACGCAGTATTTT
CASSSWGTSTDTQYF
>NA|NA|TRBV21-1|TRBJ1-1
TGTGCCAGCAGCAAGCCCGGGACAGGTCTTGGTGTCGCTGAAGCTTTCTTT
CASSKPGTGLGVAEAFF